This T cell receptor (beta chain) was recovered during a study of tumor and adjacent non-tumor tissue in lung cancer. Whole-study context: The cohort had about twelve adenocarcinoma, a couple of squamous cell and 1 small cell patients. Stage I to III disease affected 9 to 10 men and 5 women aged roughly 31 to 85.

This CDR3 is built from 15 residues. Germline loops: CDR1 SGHDT, CDR2 YYEEEE. V lost 4 bases, J lost 2 bases, and 4 bases stayed unmatched. TCRbeta libraries were built with three rounds of nested PCR, modified from ARM-PCR. A single record per CDR3 protein comes from TCRdb applying MiXCR to the multiplex PCR reads. The sample shows around 40,000 distinct CDR3 sequences, roughly 60% of them seen only once. Only one count was recorded for this clonotype. A much larger clone lies one base from this, so it may be a read error. The template was RNA from unsorted bulk tissue. This non-tumor lung sample came from over 3 cm beyond the tumor edge.

Source material: distant non-tumor lung tissue. This chain links TRBV5-6 with TRBJ2-2, with 8 bases identical to TRBD2. The clonotype originates from a man aged 50-59 years with non-small cell lung cancer. The CDR3 region is CASSQTSDNTGELFF. Here the CDR3 DNA reads TGTGCCAGCAGCCAGACTAGCGATAACACCGGGGAGCTGTTTTTT.